This T cell receptor beta chain was observed in a study of CD8+ T cells in alopecia areata. Following RNA extraction, reverse transcription yielded cDNA that acted as the sequencing template. Sequencing used immunoSEQ multiplex PCR; TCRdb keeps in-frame clones, though not all of them. In total the sample includes approximately 110,000 clones, none of them seen once. After removal of 4 bases from V and 4 bases from J, the junction contained 2 bases not matched to a gene. The CDR3 spans 13 residues. CDR1 is FNHDT, CDR2 SITEND, per germline (reference sequence). Comments on this clone: The gene names here belong to mouse. The read falls 4 residues short of the CDR3 end, and the missing part is taken from the germline J gene.

The J gene is TRBJ2-3, the V gene TRBV19; 8 bases map to TRBD2. The clonotype comes from a C3H/HeJ mouse with alopecia areata. The mouse strain carries the MHC haplotype H2-k. Source material: lesional skin. The CDR3 is CASSLGGTETLYF. The covered CDR3 bases are TGTGCCAGCAGTCTGGGGGGCACAGAA.